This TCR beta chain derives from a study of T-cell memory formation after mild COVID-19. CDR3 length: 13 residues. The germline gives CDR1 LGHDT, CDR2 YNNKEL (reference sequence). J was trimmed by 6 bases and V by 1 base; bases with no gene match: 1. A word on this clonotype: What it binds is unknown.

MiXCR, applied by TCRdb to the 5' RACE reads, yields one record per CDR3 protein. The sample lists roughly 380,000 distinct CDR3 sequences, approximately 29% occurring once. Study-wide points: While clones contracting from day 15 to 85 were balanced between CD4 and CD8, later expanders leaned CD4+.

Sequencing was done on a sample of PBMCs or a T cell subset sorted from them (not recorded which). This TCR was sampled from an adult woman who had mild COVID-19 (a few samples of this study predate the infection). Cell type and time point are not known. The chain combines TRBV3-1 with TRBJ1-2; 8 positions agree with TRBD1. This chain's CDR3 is CASSQGQGHGYTF. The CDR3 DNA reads TGTGCCAGCAGCCAAGGACAGGGGCATGGCTACACCTTC.